These 28 T cell receptor beta chains originate from one sample sequenced in a study of shared clonotypes between healthy human individuals. Data came from immunoSEQ multiplex PCR; TCRdb stores just in-frame clones and leaves some out. The sample has roughly 640,000 clones; about 97% are singletons. Sequencing was performed on naive CD4+ T cells sorted from blood. Subset indicated: CD45RA+ positively selected. Receptors were obtained from a woman in her 30s in good health.

V and J are TRBV7-9 and TRBJ2-7; perhaps TRBD1 as D (6 bases). The CDR3 consists of 15 residues. Germline CDR1 SEHNR, CDR2 FQNEAQ (reference sequence). V lost 0 bases and J 6 bases, leaving 15 bases between the germline ends. The DNA of the CDR3 is TGTGCCAGCAGCTTAGCGCTGGACAGACCTCTCGAGCAGTACTTC. Amino acids: CASSLALDRPLEQYF.

The chain recombines TRBV4-1 with TRBJ2-2, with 9 bases matching TRBD1. Germline CDR1 MGHRA, CDR2 YSYEKL. This CDR3 has 16 amino acids. Unmatched junction bases numbered 3, after V lost 0 bases and J lost 4 bases. CDR3 loop: CASSQEDRGSTGELFF. DNA of the CDR3: TGCGCCAGCAGCCAAGAAGACAGGGGGAGCACCGGGGAGCTGTTTTTT.

This sequence joins TRBV30 and TRBJ2-1, with a possible D match to TRBD1 (6 bases). V was clipped by 4 bases and J by 6 bases, with 13 bases between them. CDR1 and CDR2 (germline): GTSNPN, SVGIG (reference sequence). The CDR3 sequence is 13 residues long. In DNA form, the CDR3 reads TGTGCCTGGACTCTTAGAGGGGGCAATGAGCAGTTCTTC. Amino acid sequence: CAWTLRGGNEQFF.

This chain connects TRBV7-9 to TRBJ2-7, with 7 positions matching TRBD2. The trim removed 5 bases at V and 2 bases at J, leaving 9 bases unmatched. CDR1 is SEHNR, CDR2 FQNEAQ, per germline (reference sequence). The CDR3 has 15 residues. CDR3 nucleotides: TGTGCCAGCAGCCGTACTAGCGCTCCCCCCTACGAGCAGTACTTC. Amino acid sequence: CASSRTSAPPYEQYF.

V is TRBV28 and J is TRBJ2-7; 8 bases line up with TRBD2. The CDR3 covers 14 residues. J lost 2 bases, V lost 5 bases, and 5 bases had no gene match. CDR1 and CDR2 (germline): MDHEN, SYDVKM. The CDR3 here is CASSPGRAAYEQYF. The DNA of the CDR3 is TGTGCCAGCAGTCCCGGGAGGGCCGCCTACGAGCAGTACTTC.

A single count supports this clone. This chain links TRBV7-2 with TRBJ2-7; possibly TRBD1 or TRBD2 for D (5 bases each). Germline values: CDR1 SGHTA, CDR2 FQGNSA. This CDR3 has 14 amino acids. The V end lost 1 base, the J end lost 4 bases, and 11 bases lay between the germline ends. The DNA for the CDR3 is TGTGCCAGCAGCTTAGGAGGGGCGGAATACGAGCAGTACTTC. Its translation is CASSLGGAEYEQYF.

V is TRBV5-1 and J is TRBJ2-2; D not certain. V dropped 2 bases and J dropped 2 bases, with 10 bases sitting between them. Germline V gene data show CDR1 as SGHRS and CDR2 as YFSETQ. This CDR3 spans 15 amino acids. The CDR3 region is CASSFGPSNTGELFF. CDR3 sequence (DNA): TGCGCCAGCAGCTTTGGACCATCAAACACCGGGGAGCTGTTTTTT.

The chain combines TRBV19 with TRBJ2-5, with 8 bases identical to TRBD2. V shed 8 bases and J 5 bases; nucleotides not matched to a gene: 7. The CDR3 length is 13 residues. Germline CDR1 reads LNHDA; CDR2 reads SQIVND (reference sequence). Here the CDR3 reads CASAAGEGETQYF. Here the CDR3 DNA reads TGTGCCAGTGCAGCGGGGGAGGGGGAGACCCAGTACTTC.

The chain joins TRBV10-1 to TRBJ2-1; 8 nucleotides agree with TRBD1. CDR3 length equals 15 residues. Germline-derived CDR1 and CDR2 are WNHNN and SYGVQD (reference sequence). Losses at the gene ends were 5 bases for V and 4 bases for J; bases not matched to a gene: 7. The DNA of the CDR3 is TGCGCCAGCAGTTCGGACAGGGTCGGTTACAATGAGCAGTTCTTC. Residues: CASSSDRVGYNEQFF.

V gene TRBV5-6 combines with J gene TRBJ1-1; D is unclear. The V end was cut by 4 bases, the J end by 5 bases, with 6 bases between. CDR3 size: 11 residues. Germline CDR1 reads SGHDT; CDR2 reads YYEEEE. The DNA for the CDR3 is TGTGCCAGCAGCACGGGAACTGAAGCTTTCTTT. Residues: CASSTGTEAFF.

The chain uses TRBV5-1 and TRBJ2-7; TRBD2 agrees at 10 bases. Looked up from germline, CDR1 is SGHRS and CDR2 is YFSETQ. CDR3 length equals 16 residues. After removal of 0 bases from V and 1 base from J, the junction contained 4 bases not matched to a gene. CDR3 residues: CASSLGGLAASYEQYF. The CDR3 DNA reads as TGCGCCAGCAGCTTGGGTGGACTAGCGGCTTCCTACGAGCAGTACTTC. The whole variable domain, remainder taken from reference TRBV5-1 and TRBJ2-7, is KAGVTQTPRYLIKTRGQQVTLSCSPISGHRSVSWYQQTPGQGLQFLFEYFSETQRNKGNFPGRFSGRQFSNSRSEMNVSTLELGDSALYLCASSLGGLAASYEQYFGPGTRLTVT.

The chain employs TRBV19 and TRBJ2-1, with D perhaps TRBD2 (6 bases). The CDR3 contains 16 residues. From germline, CDR1 is LNHDA and CDR2 SQIVND (reference sequence). Trimming stripped 0 bases from V and 3 bases from J, with 12 bases between. The CDR3 reads CASSIEGTGLYNEQFF. The DNA of the CDR3 is TGTGCCAGTAGTATAGAGGGGACTGGCCTCTACAATGAGCAGTTCTTC.

V and J are TRBV6-1 and TRBJ2-2; TRBD1 aligns across 9 bases. CDR1 and CDR2 from the germline V gene are MNHNS and SASEGT. The CDR3 length is 16 residues. The J segment lost 1 base and the V segment lost 4 bases, leaving 4 bases of the junction unmatched. This chain's CDR3 is CASSGLGQGNTGELFF. The CDR3 DNA reads TGTGCCAGCAGTGGGCTGGGACAGGGGAACACCGGGGAGCTGTTTTTT.

For this clone: One junction end does not reproduce the germline sequence, and a read error may be involved. CDR3 residues: CSVEDGDNRRF. As DNA, the CDR3 is TGCAGCGTTGAAGACGGGGACAATAGAAGGTTT. The chain couples TRBV29-1 to TRBJ2-2; possible D gene TRBD1, 6 bases. Germline assignment: CDR1 SQVTM and CDR2 ANQGSEA. There are 11 residues in the CDR3.

In regard to this clone: The same CDR3 is also encoded by other DNA sequences in this sample. The chain joins TRBV28 to TRBJ2-3; D is possibly TRBD1 or TRBD2 (5 bases each). The CDR3 is 14 residues long. The germline gives CDR1 MDHEN, CDR2 SYDVKM. Trimming stripped 2 bases from V and 4 bases from J, with 10 bases between. The CDR3 DNA follows: TGTGCCAGCAGTTTAGTCCAGGGACCAGATACGCAGTATTTT. Its protein product is CASSLVQGPDTQYF. The complete variable domain, with remaining parts taken from reference TRBV28 and TRBJ2-3, reads DVKVTQSSRYLVKRTGEKVFLECVQDMDHENMFWYRQDPGLGLRLIYFSYDVKMKEKGDIPEGYSVSREKKERFSLILESASTNQTSMYLCASSLVQGPDTQYFGPGTRLTVL.

The genes are TRBV10-1 and TRBJ2-5; no clear D gene. The J call may be faulty, since TRBJ2-7 better matches the DNA end. The CDR3 covers 14 residues. Per the germline V gene, CDR1 is WNHNN and CDR2 is SYGVQD (reference sequence). The CDR3 region has the DNA TGCGCCAGCAGTGAGACTTACAGACCCTACGAGCAGTACTTC. Its protein product is CASSETYRPYEQYF.

For the CDR3, the DNA is TGTGCCAGCAGCGCCACTAGCGGACCGTCCTACGAGCAGTACTTC. Encoded protein: CASSATSGPSYEQYF. The rearrangement joins TRBV7-6 to TRBJ2-7; TRBD2 matches 8 bases. CDR1 and CDR2 (germline): SGHVS, FNYEAQ. V lost 5 bases, J lost 1 base, and 7 bases stayed unmatched. This CDR3 contains 15 residues.

V gene TRBV28 combines with J gene TRBJ2-7, with D possibly being TRBD2 (5 bases). This CDR3 is built from 14 residues. Germline CDR1 and CDR2: MDHEN and SYDVKM. V was cut by 3 bases and J by 3 bases, with 12 bases left in between. The CDR3 DNA is TGTGCCAGCAGTTTTCCGGGATTATACTACGAGCAGTACTTC. It translates to CASSFPGLYYEQYF.

The CDR3 DNA is TGTGCCAGCAGCACTCCTCTACAATACGAGCAGTACTTC. This sequence encodes CASSTPLQYEQYF. The chain links TRBV21-1 to TRBJ2-7. TRBV21-1 is assigned pseudogene status. CDR3 size: 13 residues.

The rearrangement links TRBV5-4 to TRBJ2-1; weak D call: TRBD2 (5 bases). V lost 4 bases and J 5 bases, leaving 16 bases between the germline ends. Germline CDR1 reads SGHNT; CDR2 reads YYREEE (reference sequence). The length of the CDR3 is 15 residues. For the CDR3, the DNA is TGTGCCAGCAGCCGCTCTAACAGCGGAAACAATGAGCAGTTCTTC. Translated: CASSRSNSGNNEQFF.

The J gene is TRBJ2-1, the V gene TRBV11-2; 13 bases agree with TRBD2. J gave up 7 bases and V 4 bases, and 4 bases lay outside the gene matches. This CDR3 has 15 residues. Germline V gives CDR1 SGHAT, CDR2 FQNNGV. The CDR3 DNA follows: TGTGCCAGCAGCTCGACTAGCGGGAGGTTGAATGAGCAGTTCTTC. Its translation is CASSSTSGRLNEQFF.

This chain uses TRBV5-1 with TRBJ1-2, with 10 nucleotides matching TRBD1. This CDR3 comprises 16 residues. Germline-derived CDR1 and CDR2 are SGHRS and YFSETQ. V dropped 2 bases and J dropped 5; count of bases not matched to a gene: 9. In DNA, the CDR3 is TGCGCCAGCAGCTTATACCGACAGGGGGCTGGATATGGCTACACCTTC. Translating gives CASSLYRQGAGYGYTF.

This chain uses TRBV11-3 with TRBJ2-2, with D unclear. Germline V gene data show CDR1 as SGHNT and CDR2 as YENEEA. This CDR3 has 18 residues. Deletions cut 0 bases from V and 0 bases from J, with 14 bases between. The CDR3 nucleotides read TGTGCCAGCAGCTTAGACCTACTTCGCAGCGCGAACACCGGGGAGCTGTTTTTT. This encodes CASSLDLLRSANTGELFF.

The chain has TRBV5-1 and TRBJ2-1, with 13 bases matching TRBD2. Trimming cost V 7 bases and J 9 bases; bases outside gene matches: 4. The CDR3 is 13 residues long. Germline loops: CDR1 SGHRS, CDR2 YFSETQ. CDR3 residues: CASGLAGVSEQFF. DNA for the CDR3: TGCGCCAGCGGACTAGCGGGAGTTTCTGAGCAGTTCTTC.

The DNA for the CDR3 is TGCGCCAGCAGCCAAGATTGGGCAGCAGAGACACCCTACGAGCAGTACTTC. It specifies CASSQDWAAETPYEQYF. This chain connects TRBV4-1 to TRBJ2-7; D gene unclear. From germline, CDR1 is MGHRA and CDR2 YSYEKL. This CDR3 is 17 amino acids long. V was trimmed by 0 bases and J by 2 bases, leaving 17 bases between them.

Worth noting for this clone: The germline gene is not matched at one end of the junction; a read error may be the cause. V usage is TRBV7-9 and J usage is TRBJ2-7; weak D call: TRBD2 (6 bases). The CDR3 covers 15 residues. Germline CDR1 and CDR2: SEHNR and FQNEAQ (reference sequence). This chain's CDR3 is CASSPLLGGPTSTLF. In DNA form, the CDR3 reads TGTGCCAGCAGCCCCCTCCTAGGAGGGCCTACGAGCACCCTCTTC.

The chain carries TRBV28 and TRBJ2-7; D possibly corresponds to TRBD2 (5 bases). The CDR3 runs 16 residues. The ends were cut back, 5 bases at V and 2 bases at J, with 19 bases in the middle. The V gene's germline CDR1 is MDHEN and CDR2 SYDVKM. The CDR3 protein is CASSPDFWERTYEQYF. The CDR3 bases are TGTGCCAGCAGTCCCGATTTTTGGGAGAGAACCTACGAGCAGTACTTC.

This chain links TRBV10-3 with TRBJ2-7; 7 positions match TRBD2. CDR3 length equals 15 residues. Germline CDR1 is ENHRY and CDR2 is SYGVKD. V gave up 6 bases and J gave up 1 base; unmatched junction bases: 9. The CDR3 reads CAIRREAGSSYEQYF. Written as DNA, the CDR3 is TGTGCCATCAGACGGGAAGCGGGATCGTCCTACGAGCAGTACTTC.